These 11 T cell receptor beta chains were all obtained from the same sample, sequenced in a study of T cell responses to AZD1222 COVID-19 vaccine. Measured with immunoSEQ multiplex PCR; TCRdb has only the in-frame clones, and not every one. In the table there are 50,000 to 75,000 clones, 85% to 90% of which are singletons. The starting material was peripheral blood, obtained 28 days after the second AZD1222 dose. These receptors came from an adult who received the AZD1222 COVID-19 vaccine.

V gene TRBV19 combines with J gene TRBJ2-2, with D possibly matching TRBD1 (6 bases). V shed 1 base and J shed 5 bases, with 11 bases lying between them. Germline CDR1 LNHDA, CDR2 SQIVND (reference sequence). The CDR3 totals 15 residues. The CDR3 protein is CASSIASGQTGELFF. The DNA of the CDR3 is TGTGCCAGTAGTATAGCAAGCGGACAGACCGGGGAGCTGTTTTTT.

The chain's CDR3 is CATRDSGNYGYTF. In nucleotides, the CDR3 is TGTGCCACTCGGGACAGCGGTAACTATGGCTACACCTTC. The J gene is TRBJ1-2, the V gene TRBV24-1; 7 bases are a match to TRBD1. With V trimmed by 10 bases and J by 1 base, 5 bases remained unmatched. This CDR3 has 13 residues. Germline V gene sequence: CDR1 KGHDR, CDR2 SFDVKD.

The J gene is TRBJ2-2, the V gene TRBV19; tentatively, D is TRBD1 or TRBD2 (5 bases each). The CDR3 covers 13 residues. Germline V gene sequence: CDR1 LNHDA, CDR2 SQIVND (reference sequence). With 6 bases removed from V and 6 bases from J, the gap between germline ends came to 11 bases. The CDR3 is CASSRVGAGELFF. The CDR3 nucleotides read TGTGCCAGTAGCAGGGTGGGAGCCGGGGAGCTGTTTTTT.

The gene calls are TRBV28 and TRBJ1-6, with 9 nucleotides matching TRBD1. V shed 6 bases, J shed 7 bases, and the junction held 10 bases outside the gene matches. This CDR3 is 16 amino acids long. Germline CDR1 and CDR2: MDHEN and SYDVKM. DNA of the CDR3: TGTGCCAGCAGACTCCCTTCGGGACAGGGCAATTCACCCCTCCACTTT. Translating gives CASRLPSGQGNSPLHF.

The chain has TRBV7-2 and TRBJ1-4; 7 bases agree with TRBD1. Unmatched junction bases numbered 8, after V lost 5 bases and J lost 5 bases. Per germline, CDR1 SGHTA and CDR2 FQGNSA. This CDR3 spans 15 amino acids. CDR3 loop: CASSPQGVLNEKLFF. The CDR3 DNA reads as TGTGCCAGCAGCCCTCAGGGGGTACTAAATGAAAAACTGTTTTTT.

The rearrangement uses TRBV29-1 and TRBJ2-3; no clear D. From germline, CDR1 is SQVTM and CDR2 ANQGSEA. V lost 6 bases and J lost 0, with 13 bases in between. The CDR3 is 14 residues long. The CDR3 is CSVAQASSTDTQYF. DNA of the CDR3: TGCAGCGTGGCTCAGGCGTCTAGCACAGATACGCAGTATTTT.

The gene calls are TRBV6-5 and TRBJ2-1; 7 bases map to TRBD1. Germline lookup yields CDR1 MNHEY and CDR2 SVGAGI. The CDR3 contains 15 residues. J gave up 4 bases and V 6 bases, and 9 bases lay outside the gene matches. DNA of the CDR3: TGTGCCAGCAGCCGAACGGTGGGACAGTACAATGAGCAGTTCTTC. Its protein is CASSRTVGQYNEQFF.

V is TRBV18 and J is TRBJ2-7; D is undetermined. The CDR3 has 13 residues. Germline values: CDR1 KGHSH, CDR2 LQKENI. The V end was cut by 1 base, the J end by 2 bases, with 6 bases between. CDR3 protein: CASSPRDTYEQYF. The CDR3 bases are TGTGCCAGCTCACCACGGGATACCTACGAGCAGTACTTC.

The CDR3 reads CASSLFGGNQPQHF. As DNA, the CDR3 is TGTGCCAGCAGTTTATTTGGGGGGAATCAGCCCCAGCATTTT. This sequence joins TRBV6-6 and TRBJ1-5; D is perhaps TRBD1 (5 bases). CDR1 MNHNY and CDR2 SVGAGI come from the germline V gene (reference sequence). There are 14 residues in the CDR3. The V gene lost 4 bases and the J gene lost 4 bases, with 11 bases spanning the gap.

The chain recombines TRBV29-1 with TRBJ2-7, with D perhaps TRBD2 (5 bases). CDR3 size: 12 residues. V was trimmed by 3 bases and J by 6 bases, leaving 12 bases between them. Germline V gives CDR1 SQVTM, CDR2 ANQGSEA. CDR3 sequence (DNA): TGCAGCGTTGAGGGCGGGTCGGCCGAGCAGTACTTC. It codes for CSVEGGSAEQYF.

In the case of this clone: The junction departs from the called germline gene at one end, perhaps through a read error. The rearrangement joins TRBV28 to TRBJ1-5, with D unclear. Germline-derived CDR1 and CDR2 are MDHEN and SYDVKM. This CDR3 has 9 residues. The CDR3 here is CASSPPLTF. CDR3 in DNA: TGTGCCAGCAGTCCCCCCCTCACTTTT.